This TCR beta chain is from a study of blood T cell repertoires in COVID-19. Whole-study context: Samples taken during acute and convalescent COVID-19 were collected in the United States, Italy and Spain. The analysed material was cDNA or gDNA that came from T cells, B-cell-depleted T cells, or PBMCs.

As processed by the authors: Nucleated cell counts were estimated from reference gene primer amplification. Assay: immunoSEQ multiplex PCR; the TCRdb copy retains only in-frame clones and omits some. The DNA was the basis for D and trimming; V, J and clone size are from that table. This sample has hundreds of thousands of clones; 65% to 90% occur once, and the top ten carry less than 7.5%. This CDR3 region has 15 residues. CDR1 and CDR2 (germline): MDHEN, SYDVKM. V gave up 8 bases and J gave up 4 bases; unmatched junction bases: 14. The sequenced sample was peripheral blood. The V gene is TRBV28, the J gene TRBJ2-7; 7 nucleotides agree with TRBD1. This receptor was taken from a woman aged 45-60 years with acute or convalescent COVID-19. CDR3 DNA sequence: TGTGCCAGCCTGGGGCGTGAGACAGGGCGGTACGAGCAGTACTTC. Translation gives CASLGRETGRYEQYF. The full variable domain, its missing parts supplied by reference TRBV28 and TRBJ2-7, is DVKVTQSSRYLVKRTGEKVFLECVQDMDHENMFWYRQDPGLGLRLIYFSYDVKMKEKGDIPEGYSVSREKKERFSLILESASTNQTSMYLCASLGRETGRYEQYFGPGTRLTVT.